These 11 T cell receptor beta chains share one sample of origin, sequenced in a study of beta chain features in type 1 diabetes. The sequenced template was cDNA made from the entire isolated RNA. Libraries were prepared by immunoSEQ multiplex PCR; TCRdb keeps only in-frame clonotypes and omits some of them. The sample lists nearly 350,000 clones; 7% to 9% were seen once. Sequencing input: central memory CD4+ T cells from blood. The receptors originated from a woman between 18 and 30 years old in good health.

Ten or more counts support this clone. Different DNA sequences within this sample yield the same CDR3. The V call is TRBV2, the J call TRBJ2-7; D ambiguous. CDR1 is SNHLY and CDR2 is FYNNEI in the germline V gene. V was shortened by 4 bases and J by 3 bases, with 4 bases between the two germline ends. The CDR3 totals 11 residues. The CDR3, as DNA: TGTGCCAGCAGTGCTGGCTACGAGCAGTACTTC. Residues: CASSAGYEQYF. The full variable domain, completed using reference TRBV2 and TRBJ2-7, is EPEVTQTPSHQVTQMGQEVILRCVPISNHLYFYWYRQILGQKVEFLVSFYNNEISEKSEIFDDQFSVERPDGSNFTLKIRSTKLEDSAMYFCASSAGYEQYFGPGTRLTVT.

This clone was counted between two and nine times. CDR3 bases: TGTGCCAGCCTGGACAGGGGGCCTCGAGGTGGCTACACCTTC. Amino acid sequence: CASLDRGPRGGYTF. This chain uses TRBV28 with TRBJ1-2; TRBD1 aligns across 11 bases. This CDR3 is built from 14 residues. The V and J ends lost 8 bases and 7 bases, in that order; junction bases with no gene match: 9. Per germline, CDR1 MDHEN and CDR2 SYDVKM.

The chain is built from TRBV5-1 and TRBJ2-7; D is perhaps TRBD1 (6 bases). CDR1 and CDR2 (germline): SGHRS, YFSETQ. The V end lost 4 bases, the J end lost 4 bases, and 30 bases lay between the germline ends. The CDR3 extends over 19 amino acids. For the CDR3, the DNA is TGCGCCAGCAGCACCGGCCCCACACAGGACCCAGGGGTGGCGTACGAGCAGTACTTC. This translates into CASSTGPTQDPGVAYEQYF.

The V call is TRBV10-3, the J call TRBJ1-5, with 9 bases matching TRBD1. J lost 0 bases, V lost 4 bases, and 7 bases had no gene match. CDR1 and CDR2 from the germline V gene are ENHRY and SYGVKD. This CDR3 is built from 17 residues. CDR3 nucleotide sequence: TGTGCCATCAGTGCGGACAGGGGCGACCCTAGCAATCAGCCCCAGCATTTT. As protein: CAISADRGDPSNQPQHF.

This clone was observed a handful of times. This rearrangement joins TRBV5-8 to TRBJ2-7; TRBD1 agrees at 7 bases. The better agreement between TRBJ2-1 and the DNA end casts doubt on the J call. The CDR3 contains 12 residues. Germline assignment: CDR1 SGHTS and CDR2 YDEGEE. CDR3 nucleotide sequence: TGTGCCAGCAGGCTGACAGGGAATGAGCAGTTCTTC. Translating it yields CASRLTGNEQFF.

This chain links TRBV5-5 with TRBJ1-1, with a weak D call TRBD1 (5 bases). Trimming left V 4 bases short and J 0 bases short, with 16 bases between. Germline loops: CDR1 SGHKS, CDR2 YYEKEE (reference sequence). This CDR3 is built from 16 residues. The CDR3 reads CASSPLGGRMNTEAFF. CDR3 in DNA: TGTGCCAGCAGCCCTCTCGGGGGACGCATGAACACTGAAGCTTTCTTT. Filled out from reference TRBV5-5 and TRBJ1-1, the complete variable domain reads DAGVTQSPTHLIKTRGQQVTLRCSPISGHKSVSWYQQVLGQGPQFIFQYYEKEERGRGNFPDRFSARQFPNYSSELNVNALLLGDSALYLCASSPLGGRMNTEAFFGQGTRLTVV.

This clone appeared many times. The chain is built from TRBV19 and TRBJ2-2, with 8 bases lining up with TRBD2. The CDR3 extends over 16 amino acids. The germline gives CDR1 LNHDA, CDR2 SQIVND (reference sequence). V shed 5 bases and J 0 bases; nucleotides not matched to a gene: 5. The CDR3 reads CASSVIAGSNTGELFF. The CDR3 nucleotides are TGTGCCAGTAGTGTAATAGCGGGATCGAACACCGGGGAGCTGTTTTTT.

The sample holds a few counts of this clone. This sequence joins TRBV9 and TRBJ1-1, with D perhaps TRBD1 (6 bases). The germline V gene has CDR1 SGDLS and CDR2 YYNGEE. V shed 0 bases and J shed 0 bases, with 12 bases lying between them. This CDR3 comprises 16 residues. The CDR3 DNA follows: TGTGCCAGCAGCGTAGAAGGGGGATCTATGAACACTGAAGCTTTCTTT. As protein: CASSVEGGSMNTEAFF.

The gene calls are TRBV5-4 and TRBJ2-3, with D perhaps matching TRBD1 or TRBD2 (6 bases each). In germline, CDR1 is SGHNT, CDR2 YYREEE (reference sequence). The length of the CDR3 is 14 residues. V was clipped by 3 bases and J by 1 base, with 9 bases between them. The CDR3 region is CASSSGEGTDTQYF. The CDR3 coding sequence is TGTGCCAGCAGCTCAGGGGAGGGCACAGATACGCAGTATTTT.

CDR3 region: CASGHPFLGLADNEQFF. In nucleotides, the CDR3 is TGTGCCAGCGGCCACCCCTTCCTAGGACTAGCGGACAATGAGCAGTTCTTC. V is TRBV2 and J is TRBJ2-1; 10 positions match TRBD2. CDR1 and CDR2 (germline): SNHLY, FYNNEI. With 8 bases clipped from V and 5 bases from J, the junction kept 15 bases outside the gene matches. The CDR3 consists of 17 residues.

As to this clone: The same CDR3 also results from other DNA sequences found in this sample. The chain couples TRBV18 to TRBJ1-1, with D hard to call. V lost 4 bases to trimming and J lost 1 base, with 7 bases between them. The germline CDR1 and CDR2 sequences are KGHSH and LQKENI. The CDR3 consists of 13 residues. CDR3 region: CASSRGENTEAFF. The CDR3 DNA sequence: TGTGCCAGCTCACGCGGGGAGAACACTGAAGCTTTCTTT.